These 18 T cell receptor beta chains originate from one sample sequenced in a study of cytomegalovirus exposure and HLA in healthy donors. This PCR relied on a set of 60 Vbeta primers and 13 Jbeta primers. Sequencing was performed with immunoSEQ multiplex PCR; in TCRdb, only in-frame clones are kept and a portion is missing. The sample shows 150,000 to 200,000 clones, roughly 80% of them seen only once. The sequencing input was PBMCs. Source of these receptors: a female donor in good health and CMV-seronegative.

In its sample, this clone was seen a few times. CDR3 nucleotide sequence: TGTGCCAGCAGCTTGGTGGGCAGGGGGTCTGGGGCCAACGTCCTGACTTTC. Translated, it gives CASSLVGRGSGANVLTF. V is TRBV5-8 and J is TRBJ2-6; TRBD1 matches at 7 bases. The CDR3 contains 17 residues. Germline lookup yields CDR1 SGHTS and CDR2 YDEGEE. Trimming took 0 bases from V and 1 from J; bases not matched to a gene: 4.

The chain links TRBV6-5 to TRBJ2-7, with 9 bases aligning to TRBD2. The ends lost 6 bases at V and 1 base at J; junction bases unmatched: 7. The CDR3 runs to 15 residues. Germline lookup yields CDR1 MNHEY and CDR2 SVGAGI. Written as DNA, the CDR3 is TGTGCCAGCAGCAGACTAGCGGTTGGATCCTACGAGCAGTACTTC. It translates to CASSRLAVGSYEQYF.

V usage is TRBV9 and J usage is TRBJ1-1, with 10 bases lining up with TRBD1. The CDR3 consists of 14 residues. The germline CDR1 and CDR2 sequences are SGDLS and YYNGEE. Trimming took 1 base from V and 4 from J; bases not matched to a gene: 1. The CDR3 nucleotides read TGTGCCAGCAGCGTAAGGACAGGGGGCACTGAAGCTTTCTTT. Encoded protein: CASSVRTGGTEAFF.

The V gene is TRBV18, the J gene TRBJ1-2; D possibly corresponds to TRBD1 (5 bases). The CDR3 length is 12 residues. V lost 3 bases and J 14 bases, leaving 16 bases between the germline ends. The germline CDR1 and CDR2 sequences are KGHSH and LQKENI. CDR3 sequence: CASSPPGGARTF. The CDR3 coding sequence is TGTGCCAGCTCACCTCCGGGCGGGGCGAGGACCTTC.

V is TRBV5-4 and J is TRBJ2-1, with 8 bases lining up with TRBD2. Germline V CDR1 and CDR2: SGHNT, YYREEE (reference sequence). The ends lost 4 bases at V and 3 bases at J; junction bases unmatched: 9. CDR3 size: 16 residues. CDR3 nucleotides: TGTGCCAGCAGCACCGTACTAGCGGCCCTCTACAATGAGCAGTTCTTC. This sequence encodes CASSTVLAALYNEQFF.

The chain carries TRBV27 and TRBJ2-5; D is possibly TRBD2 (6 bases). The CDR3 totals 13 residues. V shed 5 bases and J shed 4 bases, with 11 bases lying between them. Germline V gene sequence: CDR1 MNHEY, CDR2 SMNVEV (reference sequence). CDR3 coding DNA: TGTGCCAGCAGTCATAGGAGGGGAGAGACCCAGTACTTC. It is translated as CASSHRRGETQYF.

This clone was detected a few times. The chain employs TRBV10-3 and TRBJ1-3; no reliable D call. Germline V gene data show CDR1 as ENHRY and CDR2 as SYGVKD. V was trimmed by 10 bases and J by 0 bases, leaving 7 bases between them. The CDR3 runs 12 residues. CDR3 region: CATESSGNTIYF. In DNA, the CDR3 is TGTGCCACGGAGTCCTCTGGAAACACCATATATTTT.

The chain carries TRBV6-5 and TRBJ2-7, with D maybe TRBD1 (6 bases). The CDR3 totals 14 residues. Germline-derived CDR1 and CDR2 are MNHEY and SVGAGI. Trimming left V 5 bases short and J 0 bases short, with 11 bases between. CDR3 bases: TGTGCCAGCAGTAATGGGGGCTACTCCTACGAGCAGTACTTC. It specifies CASSNGGYSYEQYF.

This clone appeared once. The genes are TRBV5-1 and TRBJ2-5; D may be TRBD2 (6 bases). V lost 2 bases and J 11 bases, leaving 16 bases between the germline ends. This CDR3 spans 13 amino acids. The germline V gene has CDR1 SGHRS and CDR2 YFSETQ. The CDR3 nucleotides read TGCGCCAGCAGCTTTGGAGGGAGTGATGAGCAGTACTTC. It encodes CASSFGGSDEQYF.

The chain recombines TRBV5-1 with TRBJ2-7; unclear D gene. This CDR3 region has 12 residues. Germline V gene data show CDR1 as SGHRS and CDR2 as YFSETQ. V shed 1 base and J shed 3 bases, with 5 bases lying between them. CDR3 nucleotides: TGCGCCAGCAGCTTGAGTAGCTACGAGCAGTACTTC. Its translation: CASSLSSYEQYF. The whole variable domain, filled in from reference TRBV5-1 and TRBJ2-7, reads KAGVTQTPRYLIKTRGQQVTLSCSPISGHRSVSWYQQTPGQGLQFLFEYFSETQRNKGNFPGRFSGRQFSNSRSEMNVSTLELGDSALYLCASSLSSYEQYFGPGTRLTVT.

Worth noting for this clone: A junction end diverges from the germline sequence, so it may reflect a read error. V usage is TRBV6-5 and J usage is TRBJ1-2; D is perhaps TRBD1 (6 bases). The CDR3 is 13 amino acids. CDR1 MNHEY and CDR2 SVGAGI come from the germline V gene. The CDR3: CASSYNRDYGYTF. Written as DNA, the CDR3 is TGTGCCAGCAGTTACAACAGGGACTACGGCTACACCTTC.

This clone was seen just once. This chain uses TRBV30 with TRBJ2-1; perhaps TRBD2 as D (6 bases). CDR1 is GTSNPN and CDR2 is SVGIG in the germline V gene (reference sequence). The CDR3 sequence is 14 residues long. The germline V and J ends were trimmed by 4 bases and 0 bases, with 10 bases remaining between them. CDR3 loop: CAWTGTYSYNEQFF. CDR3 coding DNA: TGTGCCTGGACCGGGACTTACTCCTACAATGAGCAGTTCTTC. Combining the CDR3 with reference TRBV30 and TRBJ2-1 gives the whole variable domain SQTIHQWPATLVQPVGSPLSLECTVEGTSNPNLYWYRQAAGRGLQLLFYSVGIGQISSEVPQNLSASRPQDRQFILSSKKLLLSDSGFYLCAWTGTYSYNEQFFGPGTRLTVL.

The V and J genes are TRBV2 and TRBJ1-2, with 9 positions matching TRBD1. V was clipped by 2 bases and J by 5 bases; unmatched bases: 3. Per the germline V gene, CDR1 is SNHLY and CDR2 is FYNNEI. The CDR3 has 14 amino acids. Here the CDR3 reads CASSEWTGEYGYTF. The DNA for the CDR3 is TGTGCCAGCAGTGAATGGACAGGGGAGTATGGCTACACCTTC.

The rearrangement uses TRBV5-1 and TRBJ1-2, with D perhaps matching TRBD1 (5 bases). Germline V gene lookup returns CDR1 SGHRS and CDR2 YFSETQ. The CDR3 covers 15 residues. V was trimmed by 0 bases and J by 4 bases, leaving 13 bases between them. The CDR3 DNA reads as TGCGCCAGCAGCTTGGAGGGGCTCCCCGTCTATGGCTACACCTTC. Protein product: CASSLEGLPVYGYTF.

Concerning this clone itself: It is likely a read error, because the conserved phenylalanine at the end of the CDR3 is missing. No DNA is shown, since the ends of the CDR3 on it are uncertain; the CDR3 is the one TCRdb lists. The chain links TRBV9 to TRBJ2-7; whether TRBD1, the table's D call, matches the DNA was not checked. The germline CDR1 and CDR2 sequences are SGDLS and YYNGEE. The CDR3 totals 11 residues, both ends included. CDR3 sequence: CASSPETGSAL.

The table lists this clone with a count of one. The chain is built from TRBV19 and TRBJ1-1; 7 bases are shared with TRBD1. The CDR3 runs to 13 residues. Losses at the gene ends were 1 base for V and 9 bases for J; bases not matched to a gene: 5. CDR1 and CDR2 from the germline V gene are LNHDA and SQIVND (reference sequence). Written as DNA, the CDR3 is TGTGCCAGTAGTATAGGCGACAGGGCAAAAGCTTTCTTT. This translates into CASSIGDRAKAFF.

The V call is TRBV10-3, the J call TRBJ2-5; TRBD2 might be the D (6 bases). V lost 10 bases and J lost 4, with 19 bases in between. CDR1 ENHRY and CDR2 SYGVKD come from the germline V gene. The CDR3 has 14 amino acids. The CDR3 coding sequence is TGTGCCACACGCGGGGCAGCGGAGAGAGAGACCCAGTACTTC. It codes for CATRGAAERETQYF.

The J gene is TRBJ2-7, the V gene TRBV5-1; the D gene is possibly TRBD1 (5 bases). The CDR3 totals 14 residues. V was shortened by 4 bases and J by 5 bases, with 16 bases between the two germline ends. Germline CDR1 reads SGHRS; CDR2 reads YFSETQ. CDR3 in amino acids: CASSQGPQGHEQYF. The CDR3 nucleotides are TGCGCCAGCAGCCAGGGCCCCCAGGGCCACGAGCAGTACTTC.